The clone carrying this TCR beta chain showed up just once. Its antigen is not known. This table comes from immunoSEQ multiplex PCR, and its TCRdb copy is limited to in-frame clones, with some not included. The sample shows 100,000 or so clones, approximately 89% of them seen only once. This record comes from a study of T cell responses to AZD1222 COVID-19 vaccine. The study, taken as a whole, reports: Vaccination with two AZD1222 doses was followed by a rise in Spike-specific TCR breadth and depth.

Looked up from germline, CDR1 is MGHRA and CDR2 is YSYEKL. This CDR3 is 13 amino acids long. Trimming cost V 4 bases and J 3 bases, with 10 bases left between them. Sequenced material: peripheral blood, taken 28 days after the second AZD1222 dose. V gene TRBV4-1 combines with J gene TRBJ2-7, with D hard to call. This receptor was taken from an adult who received the AZD1222 COVID-19 vaccine. The CDR3 DNA sequence: TGCGCCAGCAGCCTGGACGGGTTCTACGAGCAGTACTTC. This gives the protein CASSLDGFYEQYF.